The 14 T cell receptor beta chains listed next were all sequenced from one sample in a study of response to subunit inactivated influenza vaccine. TCRdb processed the RT-PCR reads anew with MiXCR; each CDR3 protein has one entry. This sample yields more than 450,000 distinct CDR3 sequences, of which about 7.6% are seen a single time; over 10% belongs to the top ten. The sequencing here drew on PBMCs from blood, taken approximately 25 months after vaccination. These receptor sequences come from a man in his fifties or sixties who received an inactivated influenza vaccine.

J is TRBJ2-1 and V is TRBV20-1; D is unresolved. Trimming cost V 0 bases and J 7 bases, with 13 bases left between them. The germline gives CDR1 DFQATT, CDR2 SNEGSKA (reference sequence). This CDR3 comprises 14 residues. CDR3 DNA sequence: TGCAGTGCTAGAGAGCCGGCCATGGGGAATGAGCAGTTCTTC. Translating gives CSAREPAMGNEQFF.

The V gene is TRBV20-1, the J gene TRBJ2-7; the match to TRBD2 covers 11 bases. Trimming at V came to 5 bases and at J to 3 bases, leaving 15 bases not matched to a gene. Germline V gene lookup returns CDR1 DFQATT and CDR2 SNEGSKA (reference sequence). The CDR3 has 17 residues. In DNA, the CDR3 is TGCAGTGCTGCCCCCCTTACTAGCGGGAGACGGGTCTACGAGCAGTACTTC. Translating it yields CSAAPLTSGRRVYEQYF.

The gene calls are TRBV6-1 and TRBJ2-5, with TRBD2 matching over 11 bases. Germline-derived CDR1 and CDR2 are MNHNS and SASEGT. V gave up 5 bases and J gave up 2 bases; unmatched junction bases: 4. This CDR3 region has 15 residues. The CDR3 loop is CASSKGLAVQETQYF. CDR3 DNA sequence: TGTGCCAGCAGTAAGGGACTAGCGGTACAAGAGACCCAGTACTTC.

The sample holds a few counts of this clonotype. The chain combines TRBV9 with TRBJ2-2; D remains unclear. In germline, CDR1 is SGDLS, CDR2 YYNGEE. The CDR3 consists of 18 residues. Between the trimmed V and J ends, which lost 3 bases and 7 bases, there was a span of 25 bases. The CDR3 DNA is TGTGCCAGCAGCGAGGGCCCCCCCACCCGAGGTCATGTCGGGGAGCTGTTTTTT. Its protein is CASSEGPPTRGHVGELFF.

This clonotype was picked up many times. The CDR3 loop is CASSPSGRATGELFF. CDR3 bases: TGCGCCAGCAGCCCCAGCGGGAGGGCGACCGGGGAGCTGTTTTTT. The chain has TRBV5-1 and TRBJ2-2, with 10 bases fitting TRBD2. The V and J ends lost 4 bases and 5 bases, in that order; junction bases with no gene match: 5. The CDR3 is 15 amino acids. Per germline, CDR1 SGHRS and CDR2 YFSETQ.

This clonotype appeared a few times. Its ends do not fully match the called genes, so a read error is possible. The chain links TRBV2 to TRBJ1-2; possibly TRBD1 for D (5 bases). CDR1 SNHLY and CDR2 FYNNEI come from the germline V gene. This CDR3 region has 11 residues. The CDR3 region has the DNA TGTGCCAGCAGTGAAGCTACGGGACTACTCTTC. Translating gives CASSEATGLLF.

CDR3 nucleotides: TGTGCCACCAGCATGGGGGGACAGGGAAGCGGCTACACCTTC. Translated: CATSMGGQGSGYTF. The rearrangement links TRBV15 to TRBJ1-2; the match to TRBD1 covers 9 bases. The CDR3 extends over 14 amino acids. Germline V gene data show CDR1 as LNHNV and CDR2 as YYDKDF (reference sequence). The trim removed 4 bases at V and 8 bases at J, leaving 8 bases unmatched.

This chain joins TRBV6-1 and TRBJ2-7, with 10 bases matching TRBD2. The CDR3 contains 15 residues. After removal of 7 bases from V and 3 bases from J, the junction contained 9 bases not matched to a gene. Germline V gene lookup returns CDR1 MNHNS and CDR2 SASEGT. The CDR3 coding sequence is TGTGCCAGCACCTCCCCAGCGGGGGGGTTCTACGAGCAGTACTTC. Its translation: CASTSPAGGFYEQYF.

Many counts were recorded for this clonotype. This chain joins TRBV5-1 and TRBJ2-7; a possible D gene is TRBD1 (6 bases). The CDR3 spans 14 residues. Trimming pared 5 bases from V and 2 bases from J, leaving 14 bases between. Germline V lookup: CDR1 SGHRS, CDR2 YFSETQ. CDR3 loop: CASSGGPNAYEQYF. In DNA, the CDR3 is TGCGCCAGCAGTGGGGGCCCAAACGCCTACGAGCAGTACTTC.

This clonotype was observed a handful of times. The rearrangement joins TRBV4-2 to TRBJ2-3; tentatively, D is TRBD2 (7 bases). This CDR3 comprises 16 residues. V gave up 1 base and J gave up 3 bases, with 14 bases separating them. Germline V CDR1 and CDR2: LGHNA, YNFKEQ. DNA for the CDR3: TGTGCCAGCAGCCAAGCGGCCAGCGGGACAACAGATACGCAGTATTTT. Translation gives CASSQAASGTTDTQYF.

The chain has TRBV27 and TRBJ2-1; a possible D gene is TRBD2 (6 bases). Trimming removed 4 bases from V and 4 bases from J, with 14 bases in between. This CDR3 is built from 15 residues. Germline V lookup: CDR1 MNHEY, CDR2 SMNVEV (reference sequence). The CDR3 region is CASSSGVNLYNEQFF. The DNA of the CDR3 is TGTGCCAGCAGTTCGGGGGTGAACCTTTACAATGAGCAGTTCTTC.

The V gene is TRBV11-2, the J gene TRBJ1-1; a weak D match, TRBD1 (6 bases). Deletions cut 5 bases from V and 6 bases from J, with 10 bases between. The CDR3 runs to 12 residues. The germline gives CDR1 SGHAT, CDR2 FQNNGV. This CDR3 reads CASSLQGSEAFF. The CDR3, as DNA: TGTGCCAGCAGCCTACAGGGATCTGAAGCTTTCTTT.

This clonotype was recorded a few times. V is TRBV14 and J is TRBJ2-5, with 10 bases lining up with TRBD2. CDR1 is SGHDN and CDR2 is FVKESK in the germline V gene. This CDR3 spans 19 amino acids. Unmatched junction bases numbered 11, after V lost 1 base and J lost 0 bases. CDR3 amino acids: CASSQVTSGTKLNQETQYF. CDR3 nucleotide sequence: TGTGCCAGCAGCCAAGTTACTAGCGGGACTAAACTGAACCAAGAGACCCAGTACTTC.

This clonotype occurred many times. J is TRBJ2-7 and V is TRBV5-1; D call uncertain. Germline CDR1 and CDR2: SGHRS and YFSETQ. The CDR3 length is 14 residues. V lost 1 base and J 2 bases, leaving 10 bases between the germline ends. The CDR3: CASSLPSDTYEQYF. CDR3 DNA sequence: TGCGCCAGCAGCTTGCCATCTGATACCTACGAGCAGTACTTC.